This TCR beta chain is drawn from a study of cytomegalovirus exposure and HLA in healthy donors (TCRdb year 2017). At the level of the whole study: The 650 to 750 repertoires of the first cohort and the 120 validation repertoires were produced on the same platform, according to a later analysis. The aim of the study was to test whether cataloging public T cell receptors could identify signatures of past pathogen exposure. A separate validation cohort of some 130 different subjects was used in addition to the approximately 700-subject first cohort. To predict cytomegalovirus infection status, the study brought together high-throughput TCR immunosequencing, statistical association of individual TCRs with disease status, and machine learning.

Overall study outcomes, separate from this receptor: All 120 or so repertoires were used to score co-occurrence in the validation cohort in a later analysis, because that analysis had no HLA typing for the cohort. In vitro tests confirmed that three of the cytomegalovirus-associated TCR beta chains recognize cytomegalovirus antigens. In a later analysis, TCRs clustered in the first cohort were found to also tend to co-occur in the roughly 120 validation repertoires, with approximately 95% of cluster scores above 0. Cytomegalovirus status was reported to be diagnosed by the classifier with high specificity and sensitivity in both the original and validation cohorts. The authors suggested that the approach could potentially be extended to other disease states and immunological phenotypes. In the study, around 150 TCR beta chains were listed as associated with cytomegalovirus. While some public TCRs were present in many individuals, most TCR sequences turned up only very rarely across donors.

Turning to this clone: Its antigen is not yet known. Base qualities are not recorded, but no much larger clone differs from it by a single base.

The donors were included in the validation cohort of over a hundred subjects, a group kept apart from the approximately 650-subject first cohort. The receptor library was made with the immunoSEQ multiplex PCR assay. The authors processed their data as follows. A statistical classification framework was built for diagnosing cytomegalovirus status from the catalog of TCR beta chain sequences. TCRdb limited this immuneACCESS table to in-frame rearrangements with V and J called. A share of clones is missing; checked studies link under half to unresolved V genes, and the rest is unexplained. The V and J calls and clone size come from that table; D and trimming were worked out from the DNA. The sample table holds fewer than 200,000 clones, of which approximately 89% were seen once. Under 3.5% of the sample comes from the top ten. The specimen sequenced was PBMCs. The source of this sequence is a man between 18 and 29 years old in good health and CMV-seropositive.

In nucleotide form, the sequence is TGTGCCTGGAGTGCCAGGGCCCACGAGCAGTACTTC. It is translated as CAWSARAHEQYF. The chain was built from TRBV30 and TRBJ2-7; TRBD1 could be the D gene, as 5 bases match. Spanning cysteine to phenylalanine, the CDR3 consists of 12 amino acids. The retained sequence is limited to the CDR3, 36 bases, with the frame set at the first base. A distance of 9 bases separates the germline ends of V and J, which lose 1 base and 5 bases respectively. CDR1 and CDR2 are drawn from the germline V gene (reference sequence): GTSNPN, SVGIG.